This entry lists 10 T cell receptor beta chains sequenced from one sample in a study of cytomegalovirus exposure and HLA in healthy donors. Assay: immunoSEQ multiplex PCR; the TCRdb copy retains only in-frame clones and omits some. The profile shows around 70,000 clones, about 93% of them singletons. The sequenced sample was PBMCs. The receptors come from a woman aged 18-29 years in good health and CMV-seropositive.

This chain uses TRBV4-1 with TRBJ2-7; TRBD2 aligns across 11 bases. Per germline, CDR1 MGHRA and CDR2 YSYEKL. The V and J ends lost 2 bases and 4 bases, in that order; junction bases with no gene match: 4. The CDR3 spans 15 residues. The CDR3 reads CASSQSLAGGYEQYF. As DNA, the CDR3 is TGCGCCAGCAGCCAATCCCTAGCGGGGGGATACGAGCAGTACTTC.

This clone was counted once. The chain carries TRBV29-1 and TRBJ1-2; 10 nucleotides align to TRBD1. Germline V gene data show CDR1 as SQVTM and CDR2 as ANQGSEA. After removal of 6 bases from V and 3 bases from J, the junction contained 7 bases not matched to a gene. The CDR3 runs 14 residues. DNA of the CDR3: TGCAGCGTGTCGGGGACAGGGGTGGACTATGGCTACACCTTC. Encoded protein: CSVSGTGVDYGYTF.

The sample holds a few counts of this clone. The chain links TRBV6-5 to TRBJ1-3; a weak D match, TRBD1 (5 bases). Germline loops: CDR1 MNHEY, CDR2 SVGAGI. The CDR3 extends over 16 amino acids. Trimming took off 2 bases at V and 0 bases at J, with 11 bases between the two ends. The chain's CDR3 is CASSYGAGRSGNTIYF. Written as DNA, the CDR3 is TGTGCCAGCAGTTACGGGGCAGGGCGCTCTGGAAACACCATATATTTT.

V gene TRBV27 combines with J gene TRBJ2-1; TRBD2 is a possible D gene (6 bases). This CDR3 is 16 amino acids long. Trimming took off 4 bases at V and 0 bases at J, with 13 bases between the two ends. The germline V gene has CDR1 MNHEY and CDR2 SMNVEV (reference sequence). CDR3 in amino acids: CASSSPGVSSYNEQFF. The CDR3 region has the DNA TGTGCCAGCAGTTCCCCGGGGGTGAGCTCCTACAATGAGCAGTTCTTC.

The table lists this clone with a count of one. The rearrangement uses TRBV6-6 and TRBJ2-2, with D perhaps matching TRBD1 (6 bases). V lost 2 bases, J lost 7 bases, and 14 bases lay in between. CDR1 is MNHNY and CDR2 is SVGAGI in the germline V gene (reference sequence). The CDR3 extends over 15 amino acids. The CDR3 sequence is CASSYRPGVDGELFF. The CDR3 nucleotides are TGTGCCAGCAGTTACCGGCCAGGGGTCGACGGGGAGCTGTTTTTT.

The V call is TRBV2, the J call TRBJ2-5, with TRBD2 matching over 12 bases. J lost 5 bases, V lost 3 bases, and 7 bases had no gene match. The germline CDR1 and CDR2 sequences are SNHLY and FYNNEI. The CDR3 is 16 amino acids. In DNA form, the CDR3 reads TGTGCCAGCAGTGACCCTAGCGGGGGGGCCCCGGAGACCCAGTACTTC. This gives the protein CASSDPSGGAPETQYF.

The chain uses TRBV5-1 and TRBJ2-1; the D is unclear. Deletions cut 3 bases from V and 13 bases from J, with 11 bases between. Germline CDR1 reads SGHRS; CDR2 reads YFSETQ. This CDR3 is built from 11 residues. The DNA of the CDR3 is TGCGCCAGCAGCTCGTCCCCGGTTCAGTTCTTC. This encodes CASSSSPVQFF.

The gene calls are TRBV2 and TRBJ2-3; 8 bases line up with TRBD2. CDR3 length: 16 residues. The V gene end was trimmed by 4 bases and the J gene end by 0 bases; junction bases not matched to a gene: 6. Germline lookup yields CDR1 SNHLY and CDR2 FYNNEI. The CDR3, as DNA: TGTGCCAGCAGTGGTGGAGCGGGGGCGAGCACAGATACGCAGTATTTT. Protein: CASSGGAGASTDTQYF.

V usage is TRBV15 and J usage is TRBJ1-1; weak D call: TRBD1 (5 bases). This CDR3 has 16 amino acids. Germline-derived CDR1 and CDR2 are LNHNV and YYDKDF (reference sequence). V lost 1 base and J lost 2, with 14 bases in between. For the CDR3, the DNA is TGTGCCACCAGCAGAGGGAGGGGCAAGGGAAACACTGAAGCTTTCTTT. Protein product: CATSRGRGKGNTEAFF.

This clone turned up a few times. The chain links TRBV6-1 to TRBJ1-6, with 7 bases that match TRBD1. The CDR3 consists of 13 residues. The V segment lost 2 bases and the J segment 14 bases; nucleotides outside the gene matches: 6. The germline V gene encodes CDR1 MNHNS and CDR2 SASEGT. The CDR3 spells CASSETGAGTLHF. CDR3 sequence (DNA): TGTGCCAGCAGTGAAACAGGGGCCGGCACCCTCCACTTT.